The 24 T cell receptor beta chains listed next were all sequenced from one sample in a study of response to subunit inactivated influenza vaccine. In TCRdb, the RT-PCR reads were re-called with MiXCR into one record per CDR3 protein. The sample holds approximately 700,000 distinct CDR3 sequences, around 13% seen once. The sample consisted of PBMCs from blood, taken less than 15 days before vaccination. These receptor sequences come from a man aged 45-60 years who received an inactivated influenza vaccine.

This clonotype was seen only a few times. The chain combines TRBV5-1 with TRBJ2-7; TRBD1 or TRBD2 may be the D gene (6 bases each). The CDR3 runs 13 residues. Per germline, CDR1 SGHRS and CDR2 YFSETQ. V was clipped by 8 bases and J by 2 bases, with 14 bases between them. The CDR3 DNA reads as TGCGCCAGTCCTTGGGGGGCTCCCTACGAGCAGTACTTC. Protein: CASPWGAPYEQYF.

The chain employs TRBV12-3 or TRBV12-4 and TRBJ2-5; D assignment may be TRBD1 or TRBD2 (5 bases each). V lost 3 bases, J lost 4 bases, and 9 bases lay in between. The CDR3 is 13 residues long. The CDR3 sequence: CASSFRGVETQYF. The DNA for the CDR3 is TGTGCCAGCAGTTTTCGAGGGGTAGAGACCCAGTACTTC.

The chain employs TRBV27 and TRBJ1-1; D is undetermined. Germline CDR1 reads MNHEY; CDR2 reads SMNVEV (reference sequence). CDR3 length: 16 residues. The germline V and J ends were trimmed by 2 bases and 1 base, with 14 bases remaining between them. The CDR3 DNA is TGTGCCAGCAGTTTACGCCCAGGACTTTCGAACACTGAAGCTTTCTTT. Translated: CASSLRPGLSNTEAFF.

This chain uses TRBV20-1 with TRBJ2-1; D is uncertain. Trimming left V 3 bases short and J 4 bases short, with 16 bases between. The germline gives CDR1 DFQATT, CDR2 SNEGSKA (reference sequence). CDR3 length: 15 amino acids. CDR3 DNA: TGCAGTGCTAGGGGTCGGCTCTGGGAATACAATGAGCAGTTCTTC. Residues: CSARGRLWEYNEQFF.

The chain joins TRBV11-2 to TRBJ2-7; 10 positions match TRBD1. The trim removed 1 base at V and 3 bases at J, leaving 15 bases unmatched. Germline V gene lookup returns CDR1 SGHAT and CDR2 FQNNGV. CDR3 length equals 19 residues. DNA for the CDR3: TGTGCCAGCAGCTTAGGACAGGGGGCGGTTAATACTCACCTCTACGAGCAGTACTTC. Amino acids: CASSLGQGAVNTHLYEQYF.

The chain employs TRBV19 and TRBJ2-1; 15 bases are shared with TRBD2. V shed 11 bases and J 9 bases; nucleotides not matched to a gene: 11. This CDR3 region has 15 residues. CDR1 LNHDA and CDR2 SQIVND come from the germline V gene (reference sequence). The CDR3 spells CASRGTSGGLVEQFF. Here the CDR3 DNA reads TGTGCCTCCCGGGGGACTAGCGGGGGGCTCGTTGAGCAGTTCTTC.

The sample holds a few counts of this clonotype. The rearrangement links TRBV12-3 or TRBV12-4 to TRBJ2-2; D gene unclear. V shed 6 bases and J shed 9 bases, with 8 bases lying between them. The CDR3 contains 11 residues. In nucleotides, the CDR3 is TGTGCCAGCAGCTACGCTTGGGAGCTGTTTTTT. It encodes CASSYAWELFF.

This clonotype was counted a few times. The chain joins TRBV7-9 to TRBJ2-3; 10 positions match TRBD2. V dropped 3 bases and J dropped 4; count of bases not matched to a gene: 10. Germline values: CDR1 SEHNR, CDR2 FQNEAQ (reference sequence). The CDR3 extends over 17 amino acids. CDR3: CASSLASGRSVADTQYF. CDR3 sequence (DNA): TGTGCCAGCAGCTTGGCTAGCGGGAGATCCGTCGCAGATACGCAGTATTTT.

CDR3 DNA: TGTGCCACCCGGGACACCTCTAACTATGGCTACACCTTC. The encoded protein is CATRDTSNYGYTF. The chain is built from TRBV6-2 or TRBV6-3 and TRBJ1-2; maybe TRBD1 (6 bases). Trimming took off 10 bases at V and 0 bases at J, with 12 bases between the two ends. There are 13 residues in the CDR3. Germline V gene lookup returns CDR1 MNHEY and CDR2 SVGEGT.

There are a few counts of this clonotype. This chain uses TRBV19 with TRBJ1-5; D might be TRBD1 (5 bases). With 7 bases removed from V and 3 bases from J, the gap between germline ends came to 19 bases. Germline V gene data show CDR1 as LNHDA and CDR2 as SQIVND (reference sequence). The CDR3 is made up of 16 amino acids. CDR3 nucleotides: TGTGCCAGTAAAGAAATCGAGGGGAGGAACAATCAGCCCCAGCATTTT. It is translated as CASKEIEGRNNQPQHF.

The V call is TRBV10-3, the J call TRBJ1-1; D is unresolved. The CDR3 extends over 15 amino acids. Looked up from germline, CDR1 is ENHRY and CDR2 is SYGVKD. The V end was cut by 4 bases, the J end by 4 bases, with 16 bases between. As DNA, the CDR3 is TGTGCCATCAGTGGTTCGCACAGTGGAGCCACTGAAGCTTTCTTT. Protein product: CAISGSHSGATEAFF.

The chain combines TRBV12-3 or TRBV12-4 with TRBJ1-2, with a tentative D call TRBD1 (6 bases). This CDR3 comprises 12 residues. V lost 5 bases to trimming and J lost 7 bases, with 11 bases between them. The DNA of the CDR3 is TGTGCCAGCAGTATGACAGGTGGTGGCTACACCTTC. It is translated as CASSMTGGGYTF.

Many counts were recorded for this clonotype. The chain has TRBV9 and TRBJ2-1; D might be TRBD2 (6 bases). Trimming stripped 0 bases from V and 3 bases from J, with 10 bases between. CDR3 length: 15 amino acids. Germline lookup yields CDR1 SGDLS and CDR2 YYNGEE. The CDR3 loop reads CASSVEGLGYNEQFF. Here the CDR3 DNA reads TGTGCCAGCAGCGTAGAGGGACTTGGCTACAATGAGCAGTTCTTC.

This sequence joins TRBV12-3 or TRBV12-4 and TRBJ1-1; tentatively, D is TRBD1 (5 bases). V lost 3 bases to trimming and J lost 3 bases, with 11 bases between them. CDR3 length: 14 amino acids. CDR3 DNA: TGTGCCAGCAGTTTTGGGGGTACGGACACTGAAGCTTTCTTT. The encoded protein is CASSFGGTDTEAFF.

This clonotype was detected a few times. This chain joins TRBV6-1 and TRBJ2-1, with D possibly matching TRBD2 (6 bases). Germline CDR1 reads MNHNS; CDR2 reads SASEGT. This CDR3 has 13 residues. The V and J ends lost 7 bases and 7 bases respectively, with 14 bases between them. The CDR3 coding sequence is TGTGCCAGCACCTTGATCCTAGCGAATGAGCAGTTCTTC. Amino acids: CASTLILANEQFF.

The chain couples TRBV7-9 to TRBJ2-1; TRBD2 is a possible D gene (6 bases). The CDR3 covers 16 residues. Trimming removed 3 bases from V and 8 bases from J, with 20 bases in between. The germline V gene has CDR1 SEHNR and CDR2 FQNEAQ (reference sequence). CDR3 sequence (DNA): TGTGCCAGCAGCTTTGATATCGGGAGCGGTGTGGATGAGCAGTTCTTC. It encodes CASSFDIGSGVDEQFF.

The chain combines TRBV12-3 or TRBV12-4 with TRBJ1-5; no reliable D call. The ends were cut back, 3 bases at V and 2 bases at J, with 8 bases in the middle. This CDR3 spans 14 amino acids. The CDR3 loop is CASSFRQGNQPQHF. CDR3 bases: TGTGCCAGCAGTTTTAGGCAGGGCAATCAGCCCCAGCATTTT.

This clonotype came up a few times. The J gene is TRBJ2-7, the V gene TRBV7-3, with 9 bases fitting TRBD1. This CDR3 spans 14 amino acids. Per germline, CDR1 SGHTA and CDR2 FQGTGA. V shed 5 bases and J 6 bases; nucleotides not matched to a gene: 8. For the CDR3, the DNA is TGTGCCAGCAGCCCGGGGACAGGGAAGAGCGAGCAGTACTTC. The encoded protein is CASSPGTGKSEQYF.

There are many counts of this clonotype. The rearrangement joins TRBV27 to TRBJ1-1; D is possibly TRBD1 (6 bases). In germline, CDR1 is MNHEY, CDR2 SMNVEV (reference sequence). CDR3 length: 14 amino acids. The V and J ends lost 3 bases and 0 bases respectively, with 8 bases between them. CDR3 sequence: CASSFQGMNTEAFF. The CDR3 DNA reads as TGTGCCAGCAGTTTCCAGGGGATGAACACTGAAGCTTTCTTT.

The chain uses TRBV29-1 and TRBJ2-3; perhaps TRBD2 as D (5 bases). The CDR3 is 15 amino acids. Between the trimmed V and J ends, which lost 4 bases and 1 base, there was a span of 15 bases. Germline CDR1 reads SQVTM; CDR2 reads ANQGSEA. As DNA, the CDR3 is TGCAGCGTTGCCGTGGGAGCGCGGGGCACAGATACGCAGTATTTT. Translation: CSVAVGARGTDTQYF.

The chain carries TRBV20-1 and TRBJ2-2, with TRBD2 matching over 7 bases. The germline gives CDR1 DFQATT, CDR2 SNEGSKA (reference sequence). J gave up 0 bases and V 1 base, and 2 bases lay outside the gene matches. The length of the CDR3 is 15 residues. The DNA of the CDR3 is TGCAGTGCTAGAGTTGGGGGGGCGAACACCGGGGAGCTGTTTTTT. Translated: CSARVGGANTGELFF.

This clonotype was seen only a few times. V usage is TRBV3-1 and J usage is TRBJ2-5; D is tentatively TRBD1 or TRBD2 (5 bases each). V lost 3 bases and J 7 bases, leaving 21 bases between the germline ends. This CDR3 comprises 16 residues. Germline CDR1 is LGHDT and CDR2 is YNNKEL (reference sequence). This CDR3 reads CASSQPRGLYEGTQYF. The CDR3 DNA reads TGTGCCAGCAGCCAGCCGAGGGGCTTATACGAAGGGACCCAGTACTTC.

A few counts support this clonotype. This chain connects TRBV2 to TRBJ1-2, with TRBD1 identical over 9 bases. V lost 5 bases and J lost 8; bases outside the gene matches: 6. The germline gives CDR1 SNHLY, CDR2 FYNNEI. The CDR3 is 13 residues long. The CDR3 region has the DNA TGTGCCAGCAGTAAACAGGGGGCGATCGGCTACACCTTC. Translated, it gives CASSKQGAIGYTF.

This clonotype has just a few counts. The chain employs TRBV29-1 and TRBJ1-2, with D possibly being TRBD1 (6 bases). Germline-derived CDR1 and CDR2 are SQVTM and ANQGSEA. The CDR3 consists of 13 residues. The ends were cut back, 4 bases at V and 4 bases at J, with 13 bases in the middle. The CDR3 DNA is TGCAGCGTTGCGGGGGGGACACTCTATGGCTACACCTTC. As protein: CSVAGGTLYGYTF.